This TCR beta chain was sequenced in a study of CD8 T cells in ankylosing spondylitis. This clonotype was detected many times. TCRdb reprocessed the 5' RACE reads via MiXCR and lists one record per CDR3 protein. Here the sample spans some 120,000 distinct CDR3 sequences, approximately 13% being singletons. Trimming took off 0 bases at V and 2 bases at J, with 2 bases between the two ends. Germline assignment: CDR1 SGHRS and CDR2 YFSETQ. The CDR3 runs 12 residues. The source material was blood, either unsorted or a sorted T cell fraction (not recorded which). V gene TRBV5-1 combines with J gene TRBJ2-5; no reliable D call. The sequence derives from a female donor with ankylosing spondylitis or in good health (not recorded which). The DNA of the CDR3 is TGCGCCAGCAGCTTGGTTCAAGAGACCCAGTACTTC. Translation gives CASSLVQETQYF. Using reference TRBV5-1 and TRBJ2-5 for the parts outside the CDR3, the full variable domain is KAGVTQTPRYLIKTRGQQVTLSCSPISGHRSVSWYQQTPGQGLQFLFEYFSETQRNKGNFPGRFSGRQFSNSRSEMNVSTLELGDSALYLCASSLVQETQYFGPGTRLLVL.